The clone carrying this T cell receptor beta chain was observed once. Survey-level immunoSEQ v3.0 assays were run. Here immunoSEQ multiplex PCR was the method, and the copy in TCRdb shows in-frame clones only, minus some. The sample records around 29,000 clones, 80% to 90% being singletons. Only United States sites treated participants with HIV. This sample was included in a study of long-term antiretroviral therapy in people with HIV. As for the study in general: Samples collected earliest predate the 2015 immediate-ART recommendation by about a decade.

This CDR3 comprises 17 residues. Germline CDR1 LGHNT, CDR2 FRNRAP. Trimming removed 8 bases from V and 0 bases from J, with 20 bases in between. The source was unsorted PBMCs, collected 3.2 years before starting antiretroviral therapy. This chain links TRBV12-5 with TRBJ1-3; perhaps TRBD1 as D (5 bases). This sequence was found in a man in his forties or fifties with HIV. The CDR3 loop is CASRNPLRGDSGNTIYF. CDR3 nucleotide sequence: TGTGCTAGTCGTAACCCTCTCCGGGGCGACTCTGGAAACACCATATATTTT.